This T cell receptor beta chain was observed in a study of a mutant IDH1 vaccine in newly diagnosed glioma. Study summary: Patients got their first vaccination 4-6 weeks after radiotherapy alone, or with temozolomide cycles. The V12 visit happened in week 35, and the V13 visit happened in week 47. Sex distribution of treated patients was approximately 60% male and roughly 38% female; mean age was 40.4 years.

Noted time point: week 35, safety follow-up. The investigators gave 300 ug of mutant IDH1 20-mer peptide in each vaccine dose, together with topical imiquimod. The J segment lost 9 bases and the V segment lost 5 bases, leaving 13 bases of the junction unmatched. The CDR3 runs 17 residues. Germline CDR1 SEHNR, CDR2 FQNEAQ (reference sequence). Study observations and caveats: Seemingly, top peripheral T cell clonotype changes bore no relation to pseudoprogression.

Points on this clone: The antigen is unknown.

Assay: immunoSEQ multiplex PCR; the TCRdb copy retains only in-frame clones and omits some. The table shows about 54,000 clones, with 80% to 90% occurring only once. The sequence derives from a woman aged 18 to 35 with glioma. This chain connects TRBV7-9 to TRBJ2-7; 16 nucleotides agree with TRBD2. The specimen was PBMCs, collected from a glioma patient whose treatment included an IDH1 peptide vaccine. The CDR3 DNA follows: TGTGCCAGCAGCGTTACGCCGACCGGGACTAGCGGGAGGGGGCAGTACTTC. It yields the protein CASSVTPTGTSGRGQYF.